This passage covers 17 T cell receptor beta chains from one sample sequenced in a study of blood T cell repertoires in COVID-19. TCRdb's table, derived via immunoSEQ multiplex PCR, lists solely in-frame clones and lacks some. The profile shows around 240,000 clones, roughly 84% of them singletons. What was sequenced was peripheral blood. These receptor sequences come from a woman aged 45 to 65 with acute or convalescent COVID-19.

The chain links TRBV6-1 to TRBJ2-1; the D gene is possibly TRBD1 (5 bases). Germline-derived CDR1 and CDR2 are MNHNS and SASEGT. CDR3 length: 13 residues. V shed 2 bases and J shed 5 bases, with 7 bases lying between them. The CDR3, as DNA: TGTGCCAGCAGTGAAAGGGGTGACAATGAGCAGTTCTTC. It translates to CASSERGDNEQFF.

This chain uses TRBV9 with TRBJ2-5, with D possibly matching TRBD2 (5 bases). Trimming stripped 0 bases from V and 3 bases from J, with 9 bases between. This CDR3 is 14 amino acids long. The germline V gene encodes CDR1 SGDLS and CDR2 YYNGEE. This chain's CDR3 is CASSVGTFKETQYF. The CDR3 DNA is TGTGCCAGCAGCGTAGGGACTTTTAAAGAGACCCAGTACTTC.

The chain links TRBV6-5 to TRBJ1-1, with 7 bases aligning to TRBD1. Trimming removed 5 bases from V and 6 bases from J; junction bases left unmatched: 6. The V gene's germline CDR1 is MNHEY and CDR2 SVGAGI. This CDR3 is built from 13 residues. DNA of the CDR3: TGTGCCAGCAGTCACAGGGACAGCTCTGAAGCTTTCTTT. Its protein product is CASSHRDSSEAFF.

The CDR3 bases are TGTGCCAGCAGCCAAACTACTCAGGGGCCCAATCAGCCCCAGCATTTT. It translates to CASSQTTQGPNQPQHF. The chain uses TRBV3-1 (or the pseudogene TRBV3-2) and TRBJ1-5; D may be TRBD1 (6 bases). The CDR3 is 16 residues long. Trimming removed 2 bases from V and 3 bases from J, with 14 bases in between. The V gene's germline CDR1 is LGHDT and CDR2 YNNKEL (reference sequence).

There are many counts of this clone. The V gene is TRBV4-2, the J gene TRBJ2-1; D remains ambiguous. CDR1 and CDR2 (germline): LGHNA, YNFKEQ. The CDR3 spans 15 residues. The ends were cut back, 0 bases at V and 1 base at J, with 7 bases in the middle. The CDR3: CASSQDMESYNEQFF. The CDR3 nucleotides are TGTGCCAGCAGCCAAGATATGGAGTCCTACAATGAGCAGTTCTTC.

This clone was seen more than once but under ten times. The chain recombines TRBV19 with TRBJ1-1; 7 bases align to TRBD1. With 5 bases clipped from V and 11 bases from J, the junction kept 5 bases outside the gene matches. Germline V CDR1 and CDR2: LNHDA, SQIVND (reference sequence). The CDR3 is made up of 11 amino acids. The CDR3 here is CASSVTGDAFF. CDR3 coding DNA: TGTGCCAGTAGTGTAACAGGGGATGCTTTCTTT.

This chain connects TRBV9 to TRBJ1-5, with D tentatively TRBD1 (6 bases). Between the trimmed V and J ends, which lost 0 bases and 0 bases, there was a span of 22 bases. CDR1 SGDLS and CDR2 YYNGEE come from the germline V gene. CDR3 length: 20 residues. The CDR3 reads CASSVVLVGQMTYSNQPQHF. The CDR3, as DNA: TGTGCCAGCAGCGTAGTGTTAGTTGGACAGATGACCTATAGCAATCAGCCCCAGCATTTT.

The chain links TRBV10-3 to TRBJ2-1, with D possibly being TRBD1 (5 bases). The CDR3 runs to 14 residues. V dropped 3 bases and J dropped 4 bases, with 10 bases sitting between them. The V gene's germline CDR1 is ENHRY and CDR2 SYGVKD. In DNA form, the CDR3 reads TGTGCCATCAGTGAAGGAGACAGTTACAATGAGCAGTTCTTC. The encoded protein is CAISEGDSYNEQFF.

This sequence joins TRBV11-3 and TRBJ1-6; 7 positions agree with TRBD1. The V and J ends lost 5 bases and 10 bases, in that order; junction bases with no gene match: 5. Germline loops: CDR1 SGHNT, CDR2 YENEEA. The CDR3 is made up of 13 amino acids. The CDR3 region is CASSRDSKSPLHF. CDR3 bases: TGTGCCAGCAGCCGGGACAGTAAATCACCCCTCCACTTT.

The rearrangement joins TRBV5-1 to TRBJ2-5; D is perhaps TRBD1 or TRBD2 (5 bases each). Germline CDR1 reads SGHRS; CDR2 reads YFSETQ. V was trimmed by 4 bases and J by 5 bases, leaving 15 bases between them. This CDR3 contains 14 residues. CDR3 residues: CASSLGRRAETQYF. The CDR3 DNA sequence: TGCGCCAGCAGCCTGGGACGGCGGGCGGAGACCCAGTACTTC.

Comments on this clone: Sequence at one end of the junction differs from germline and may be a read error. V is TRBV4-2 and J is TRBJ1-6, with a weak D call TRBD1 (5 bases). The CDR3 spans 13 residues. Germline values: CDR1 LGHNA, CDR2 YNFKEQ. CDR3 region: CASSEDSNSPLHF. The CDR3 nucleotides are TGTGCCAGCAGCGAAGACAGTAATTCACCCCTCCACTTT.

The CDR3: CASSLPQGIYEQYF. CDR3 bases: TGTGCCAGCAGCTTACCACAGGGAATCTACGAGCAGTACTTC. The chain employs TRBV11-1 and TRBJ2-7; D is perhaps TRBD1 (6 bases). The germline CDR1 and CDR2 sequences are SGHAT and FQDESV (reference sequence). CDR3 size: 14 residues. V lost 2 bases and J lost 3, with 11 bases in between. Using reference TRBV11-1 and TRBJ2-7 for the parts outside the CDR3, the full variable domain is EAEVAQSPRYKITEKSQAVAFWCDPISGHATLYWYRQILGQGPELLVQFQDESVVDDSQLPKDRFSAERLKGVDSTLKIQPAELGDSAMYLCASSLPQGIYEQYFGPGTRLTVT.

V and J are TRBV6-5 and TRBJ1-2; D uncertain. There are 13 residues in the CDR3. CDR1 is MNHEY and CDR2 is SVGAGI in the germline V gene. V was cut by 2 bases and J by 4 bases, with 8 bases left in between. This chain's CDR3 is CASSYRDSYGYTF. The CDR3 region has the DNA TGTGCCAGCAGTTACCGGGATTCCTATGGCTACACCTTC.

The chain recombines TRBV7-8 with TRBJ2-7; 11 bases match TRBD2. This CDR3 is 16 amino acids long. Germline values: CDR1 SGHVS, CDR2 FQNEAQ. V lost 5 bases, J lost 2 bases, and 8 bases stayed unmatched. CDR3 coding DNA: TGTGCCAGCAGCCCACTCGGACTAGCGGGCCCCTACGAGCAGTACTTC. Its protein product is CASSPLGLAGPYEQYF.

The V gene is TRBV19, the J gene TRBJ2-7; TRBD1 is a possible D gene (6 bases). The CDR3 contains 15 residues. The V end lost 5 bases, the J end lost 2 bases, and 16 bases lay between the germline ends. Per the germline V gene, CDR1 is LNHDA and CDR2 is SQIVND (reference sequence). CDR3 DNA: TGTGCCAGTAGTGGGTCCGGGACACCTCCCTACGAGCAGTACTTC. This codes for CASSGSGTPPYEQYF. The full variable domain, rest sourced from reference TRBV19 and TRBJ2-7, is DGGITQSPKYLFRKEGQNVTLSCEQNLNHDAMYWYRQDPGQGLRLIYYSQIVNDFQKGDIAEGYSVSREKKESFPLTVTSAQKNPTAFYLCASSGSGTPPYEQYFGPGTRLTVT.

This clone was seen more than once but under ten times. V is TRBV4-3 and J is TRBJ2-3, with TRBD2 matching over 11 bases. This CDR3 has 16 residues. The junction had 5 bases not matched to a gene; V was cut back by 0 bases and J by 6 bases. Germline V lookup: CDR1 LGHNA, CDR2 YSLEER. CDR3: CASSQDSGGAYDTQYF. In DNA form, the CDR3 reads TGCGCCAGCAGCCAAGATAGCGGGGGGGCTTATGATACGCAGTATTTT.

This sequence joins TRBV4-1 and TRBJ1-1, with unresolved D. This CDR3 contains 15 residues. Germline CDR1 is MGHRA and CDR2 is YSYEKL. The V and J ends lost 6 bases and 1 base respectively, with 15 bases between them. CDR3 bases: TGCGCCAGCAGGGGTGGTGGAGGGAGGAACACTGAAGCTTTCTTT. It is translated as CASRGGGGRNTEAFF.